The T cell receptor beta chain under discussion was sequenced for a study of cytomegalovirus exposure and HLA in healthy donors. The PCR had 60 Vbeta and 13 Jbeta primers. Authors' data handling: A later analysis tallied about 80 million unique TCR beta chains, approximately 10 million of them shared. Data came from immunoSEQ multiplex PCR; TCRdb stores just in-frame clones and leaves some out. For V, J and clone size, that table is used; D and trimming come from the DNA. The sample lists 110,000 or so clones, approximately 80% occurring once. Findings and caveats of the study: Being productive about 90% or about 30% of the time was typical of most TCR beta V segments in an earlier analysis.

The CDR3 covers 15 residues. The trim removed 5 bases at V and 8 bases at J, leaving 9 bases unmatched. CDR1 and CDR2 from the germline V gene are SGHAT and FQNNGV. Healthy bone marrow donors made up the cohort. As for this clone: Its antigen is currently unknown.

The V gene is TRBV11-2, the J gene TRBJ1-2, with 12 bases identical to TRBD1. The source of this sequence is a man aged 50 to 60 in good health and CMV-seropositive. Sequencing input: PBMCs. In nucleotides, the CDR3 is TGTGCCAGCAGCCGAGATGGGACAGGGGGCGACGGCTACACCTTC. Residues: CASSRDGTGGDGYTF.